This T cell receptor beta chain comes out of a study of T cells in Graves' hyperthyroidism and ophthalmopathy. Study-wide background: Before any treatment, at initial diagnosis, peripheral blood was collected.

There are many counts of this clonotype. Its antigen is not known. Amplification of TCR beta CDR3 regions used RNA as the template. HTBI primers drove first-round RT-PCR of the TCR CDR3. One entry per CDR3 protein, called by TCRdb with MiXCR from the multiplex PCR reads. The table includes about 400,000 distinct CDR3 sequences, approximately 15% detected once. This CDR3 is built from 17 residues. Deletions cut 2 bases from V and 2 bases from J, with 21 bases between. The germline V gene has CDR1 DFQATT and CDR2 SNEGSKA (reference sequence). Stable Graves' hyperthyroidism denoted no ophthalmopathy progression over 18 months. Findings and caveats of the study: Among thyroid clonotypes expanded above 0.001, most also appeared in blood. Ophthalmopathy, as predicted by the model, came a median roughly 6.8 months after the prediction.

Sequencing was performed on blood. The receptor was derived from a woman aged 25 to 39 with Graves' hyperthyroidism. The genes are TRBV20-1 and TRBJ2-5; the D gene is possibly TRBD2 (5 bases). The chain's CDR3 is CSARTHRASTKQETQYF. The CDR3 DNA follows: TGCAGTGCTAGAACCCACCGGGCTAGCACCAAACAAGAGACCCAGTACTTC.